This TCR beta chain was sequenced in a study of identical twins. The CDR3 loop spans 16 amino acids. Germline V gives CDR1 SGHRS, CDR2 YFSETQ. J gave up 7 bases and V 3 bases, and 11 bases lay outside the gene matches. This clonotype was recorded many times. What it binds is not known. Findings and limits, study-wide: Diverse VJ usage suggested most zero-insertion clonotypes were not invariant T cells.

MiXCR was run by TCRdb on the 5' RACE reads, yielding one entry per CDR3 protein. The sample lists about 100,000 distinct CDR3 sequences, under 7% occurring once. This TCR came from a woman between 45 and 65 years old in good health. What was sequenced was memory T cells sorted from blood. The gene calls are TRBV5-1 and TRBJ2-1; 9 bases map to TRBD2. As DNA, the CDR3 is TGCGCCAGCAGCTACGCTAGCGGGACTAGGGGGAATGAGCAGTTCTTC. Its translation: CASSYASGTRGNEQFF. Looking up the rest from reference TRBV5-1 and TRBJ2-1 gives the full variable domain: KAGVTQTPRYLIKTRGQQVTLSCSPISGHRSVSWYQQTPGQGLQFLFEYFSETQRNKGNFPGRFSGRQFSNSRSEMNVSTLELGDSALYLCASSYASGTRGNEQFFGPGTRLTVL.